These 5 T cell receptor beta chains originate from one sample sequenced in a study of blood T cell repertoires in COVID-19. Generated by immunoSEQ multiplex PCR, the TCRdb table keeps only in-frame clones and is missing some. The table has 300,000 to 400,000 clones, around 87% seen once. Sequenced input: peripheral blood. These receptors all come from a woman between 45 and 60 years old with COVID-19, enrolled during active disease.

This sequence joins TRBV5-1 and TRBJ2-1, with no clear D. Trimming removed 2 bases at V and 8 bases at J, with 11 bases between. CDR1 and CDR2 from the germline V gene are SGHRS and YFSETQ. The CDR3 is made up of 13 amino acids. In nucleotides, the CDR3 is TGCGCCAGCAGCTTTGTCGAGGTCGATGAGCAGTTCTTC. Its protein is CASSFVEVDEQFF.

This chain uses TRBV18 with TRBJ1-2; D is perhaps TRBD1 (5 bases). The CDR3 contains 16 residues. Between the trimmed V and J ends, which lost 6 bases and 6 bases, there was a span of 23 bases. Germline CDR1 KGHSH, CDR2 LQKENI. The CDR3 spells CASSQQAQGDENGYTF. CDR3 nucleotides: TGTGCCAGCTCTCAACAGGCGCAGGGCGACGAAAATGGCTACACCTTC.

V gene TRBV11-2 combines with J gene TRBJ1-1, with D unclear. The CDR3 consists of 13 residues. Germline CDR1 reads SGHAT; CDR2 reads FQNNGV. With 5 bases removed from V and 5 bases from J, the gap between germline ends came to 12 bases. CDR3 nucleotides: TGTGCCAGCAGCCTAACTTCCCTAACTGAAGCTTTCTTT. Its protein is CASSLTSLTEAFF.

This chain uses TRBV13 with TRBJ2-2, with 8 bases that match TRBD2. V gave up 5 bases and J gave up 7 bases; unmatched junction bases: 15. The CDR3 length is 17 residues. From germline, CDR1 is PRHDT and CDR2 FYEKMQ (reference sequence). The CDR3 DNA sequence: TGTGCCAGCAGCCTCCCCGGACTAGCACGGAAGATCGGGGAGCTGTTTTTT. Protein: CASSLPGLARKIGELFF. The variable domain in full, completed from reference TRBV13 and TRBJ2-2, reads AAGVIQSPRHLIKEKRETATLKCYPIPRHDTVYWYQQGPGQDPQFLISFYEKMQSDKGSIPDRFSAQQFSDYHSELNMSSLELGDSALYFCASSLPGLARKIGELFFGEGSRLTVL.

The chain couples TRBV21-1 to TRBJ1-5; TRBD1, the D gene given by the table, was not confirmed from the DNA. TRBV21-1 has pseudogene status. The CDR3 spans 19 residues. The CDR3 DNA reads TGTGCCAGCAGCCCCCCGGGACAACAATTTACTTATAGCAATCAGCCCCAGCATTTT. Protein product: CASSPPGQQFTYSNQPQHF.